One T cell receptor (beta chain) is described in this entry. Its antigen is undetermined. Treatment in this sample: approximately 9-day PBMC culture with coronavirus spike peptide pools or control peptides (ViraFEST assay). The Oncomine TCR Beta short-read assay was what sequenced the DNA obtained from cultured CD4+ T cells. DNA came from CD4+ T cells after culture. TCRdb reanalysed the PCR reads using MiXCR and keeps one entry per CDR3 protein. The data hold 20,000 to 30,000 distinct CDR3 sequences, with about 54% observed a single time. The data originate from a study of vaccination and CD4 T cells after COVID-19. Turning to the study itself: The cells were exposed to overlapping spike peptides originating from SARS-CoV-2, HCoV-NL63, HCoV-OC43 and HCoV-229E for stimulation. General study points: Spike mono-reactive clones accounted for 304 of the 307 vaccine-specific clones found in convalescent patients. A comparatively limited set of convalescent patients was examined, with no early post-infection timepoints.

Source material: CD4+ T cells from blood, cultured in vitro. The clonotype originates from a human donor who had recovered from COVID-19.

The CDR3 sequence is CASMTGENTEAFF. CDR3 sequence (DNA): TGTGCCAGTATGACAGGGGAGAACACTGAAGCTTTCTTT. J is TRBJ1-1 and V is TRBV11-3, with TRBD1 matching over 8 bases. V trimming: 9 bases; J trimming: 1 base; junction bases outside the gene matches: 4. The CDR3 contains 13 residues. CDR1 and CDR2 (germline): SGHNT, YENEEA.